These 6 T cell receptor beta chains came from one sample sequenced in a study of cytomegalovirus exposure and HLA in healthy donors. Data came from immunoSEQ multiplex PCR; TCRdb stores just in-frame clones and leaves some out. This table holds 250,000 to 400,000 clones, roughly 88% found once. The specimen was PBMCs. These receptor sequences come from a man under 40 in good health and CMV-seronegative.

The rearrangement links TRBV2 to TRBJ2-5; weak D call: TRBD2 (6 bases). The V end lost 6 bases, the J end lost 4 bases, and 18 bases lay between the germline ends. Germline-derived CDR1 and CDR2 are SNHLY and FYNNEI. The CDR3 runs to 15 residues. The CDR3 sequence: CASRGTTRARETQYF. In DNA form, the CDR3 reads TGTGCCAGCAGAGGTACGACTAGGGCCAGAGAGACCCAGTACTTC.

The chain joins TRBV6-5 to TRBJ2-7, with 7 bases lining up with TRBD2. V lost 4 bases and J lost 0; bases outside the gene matches: 3. Germline V gives CDR1 MNHEY, CDR2 SVGAGI. The CDR3 is 14 residues long. The CDR3 loop reads CASSSGGSSYEQYF. In nucleotides, the CDR3 is TGTGCCAGCAGTTCAGGCGGGAGCTCCTACGAGCAGTACTTC.

The J gene is TRBJ2-5, the V gene TRBV2, with D possibly matching TRBD2 (6 bases). Trimming left V 4 bases short and J 2 bases short, with 14 bases between. This CDR3 contains 15 residues. Germline values: CDR1 SNHLY, CDR2 FYNNEI. The chain's CDR3 is CASSGRRTIQETQYF. CDR3 DNA sequence: TGTGCCAGCAGTGGTCGCCGGACTATTCAAGAGACCCAGTACTTC.

The rearrangement uses TRBV5-1 and TRBJ1-1; tentative D call: TRBD1 (5 bases). The germline CDR1 and CDR2 sequences are SGHRS and YFSETQ. This CDR3 comprises 15 residues. V lost 4 bases, J lost 2 bases, and 15 bases lay in between. The CDR3 here is CASSGLRAGNTEAFF. The CDR3 region has the DNA TGCGCCAGCAGCGGGCTCAGGGCAGGAAACACTGAAGCTTTCTTT.

The rearrangement links TRBV9 to TRBJ2-3, with a possible D match to TRBD2 (5 bases). Germline lookup yields CDR1 SGDLS and CDR2 YYNGEE. The CDR3 runs 15 residues. Trimming took off 3 bases at V and 2 bases at J, with 13 bases between the two ends. CDR3: CASSAGRGATDTQYF. The CDR3 bases are TGTGCCAGCAGCGCCGGTCGGGGAGCCACAGATACGCAGTATTTT.

This chain connects TRBV7-8 to TRBJ1-3; D not certain. Trimming removed 1 base at V and 4 bases at J, with 11 bases between. The CDR3 is 15 amino acids. The germline V gene has CDR1 SGHVS and CDR2 FQNEAQ. The CDR3 sequence: CASSLESGLGNTIYF. In DNA, the CDR3 is TGTGCCAGCAGCTTAGAATCCGGGTTAGGAAACACCATATATTTT.